A selection of T cell receptor beta chains follows, all from one sample in a study of OX40 agonist ivuxolimab in advanced cancers. The assay was immunoSEQ multiplex PCR, and TCRdb's table has in-frame clones only and misses some. In the table there are roughly 88,000 clones, 80% to 90% of which are singletons. The sample was CD4+ or CD8+ T cells sorted from blood, taken in a trial of the OX40 agonist ivuxolimab. These receptors were taken from an adult with an advanced solid tumor such as melanoma, head and neck, liver or kidney cancer. The conserved cysteine and the conserved F or W are not part of the CDR3 here.

v_gene: TRBV30
j_gene: TRBJ2-1
CDR3aa: AWMAGWHEQF

v_gene: TRBV7-2
j_gene: TRBJ2-3
CDR3aa: ASSRSTAGYTQY

v_gene: TRBV14
j_gene: TRBJ2-7
CDR3aa: ASSQALASPEQY

v_gene: TRBV29-1
j_gene: TRBJ2-5
CDR3aa: SVAGGLEETQY

v_gene: TRBV5-4
j_gene: TRBJ2-3
CDR3aa: ASSAKQGSDTQY

v_gene: TRBV5-1
j_gene: TRBJ1-1
CDR3aa: ASSFDGTEAF

v_gene: TRBV5-1
j_gene: TRBJ2-5
CDR3aa: ASSFGTSGSHLIGETQY

v_gene: TRBV12-5
j_gene: TRBJ1-1
CDR3aa: ASGWTGLNVNTEAF

v_gene: TRBV7-2
j_gene: TRBJ1-3
CDR3aa: ASSLALPSGNTIY

v_gene: TRBV5-6
j_gene: TRBJ2-1
CDR3aa: ASSPLGLAGLDEQF

v_gene: TRBV18
j_gene: TRBJ2-1
CDR3aa: ASSPQGQNYNEQF

v_gene: TRBV6-5
j_gene: TRBJ2-1
CDR3aa: ASRPRHNEQF

v_gene: TRBV27
j_gene: TRBJ2-3
CDR3aa: ASSMGPAGTQY

v_gene: TRBV28
j_gene: TRBJ1-1
CDR3aa: ASSPSLGGGTEAF

v_gene: TRBV18
j_gene: TRBJ2-3
CDR3aa: ASSPEGDTQY

v_gene: TRBV6-5
j_gene: TRBJ2-2
CDR3aa: ASSRTGGAGGELF

v_gene: TRBV5-1
j_gene: TRBJ2-3
CDR3aa: ASSLEAFRTDTQY

v_gene: TRBV30
j_gene: TRBJ2-1
CDR3aa: AWSVSQGTYNEQF

v_gene: TRBV6-6
j_gene: TRBJ2-2
CDR3aa: ASSPPGQGRTGELF

v_gene: TRBV30
j_gene: TRBJ2-3
CDR3aa: ACSGTSARTDTQY

v_gene: TRBV6-1
j_gene: TRBJ1-5
CDR3aa: ASSDSFDQPQH

v_gene: TRBV6-5
j_gene: TRBJ2-1
CDR3aa: ASSYGLAGVNEQF

v_gene: TRBV10-3
j_gene: TRBJ2-3
CDR3aa: AISSGTSVSTDTQY

v_gene: TRBV5-1
j_gene: TRBJ2-3
CDR3aa: ASSLEGARGIDTQY

v_gene: TRBV28
j_gene: TRBJ1-2
CDR3aa: ASSLEIGTAGYT

v_gene: TRBV6-5
j_gene: TRBJ1-1
CDR3aa: ASSSPGSNTEAF

v_gene: TRBV20-1
j_gene: TRBJ1-2
CDR3aa: SASPGAGHT

v_gene: TRBV15
j_gene: TRBJ1-2
CDR3aa: ATSSRDAYYGYT

v_gene: TRBV2
j_gene: TRBJ1-2
CDR3aa: ASSEGRDGSGRGYT

v_gene: TRBV6-5
j_gene: TRBJ2-7
CDR3aa: ASSRRTGLEQY

v_gene: TRBV19
j_gene: TRBJ2-5
CDR3aa: ASSQVERQTQY

v_gene: TRBV5-5
j_gene: TRBJ1-2
CDR3aa: ASSFTTGRGYGVVYGYT

v_gene: TRBV27
j_gene: TRBJ1-5
CDR3aa: ASSHGGQGARQPQH

v_gene: TRBV20-1
j_gene: TRBJ2-1
CDR3aa: SAITSIEQF

v_gene: TRBV21-1
j_gene: TRBJ2-3
CDR3aa: ASSPLKGTDTQY

v_gene: TRBV11-2
j_gene: TRBJ2-3
CDR3aa: ASSLGGGGTDTQY

v_gene: TRBV7-2
j_gene: TRBJ2-1
CDR3aa: ASSLKRHSQF

v_gene: TRBV25-1
j_gene: TRBJ1-2
CDR3aa: ASSKGINYGYT

v_gene: TRBV5-1
j_gene: TRBJ2-5
CDR3aa: ASSLAVAGGQETQY

v_gene: TRBV18
j_gene: TRBJ2-3
CDR3aa: ASSPGPPRTDTQY

v_gene: TRBV6-1
j_gene: TRBJ2-7
CDR3aa: ASSGMKVWTYEQY

v_gene: TRBV11-3
j_gene: TRBJ2-1
CDR3aa: ASSLGAQNEQF

v_gene: TRBV18
j_gene: TRBJ1-4
CDR3aa: ASSPGNGEKLF

v_gene: TRBV29-1
j_gene: TRBJ1-1
CDR3aa: SVGDRVNTEAF

v_gene: TRBV9
j_gene: TRBJ2-5
CDR3aa: ASSEAPGLAGGPGETQY

v_gene: TRBV29-1
j_gene: TRBJ1-1
CDR3aa: SVAFRGLGTEAF

v_gene: TRBV6-4
j_gene: TRBJ1-1
CDR3aa: ASSDRWGTEAF

v_gene: TRBV4-2
j_gene: TRBJ2-3
CDR3aa: ASSQDQVGGTQY

v_gene: TRBV19
j_gene: TRBJ2-3
CDR3aa: ASRRGTELTDTQY

v_gene: TRBV2
j_gene: TRBJ2-1
CDR3aa: ASGGTGGGEQF